This entry features one T cell receptor beta chain sequence. Its binding antigen is unknown. The sample originates from a study of T cell clusters in autoimmune cytopenias (dated 2019 in TCRdb). Some background on the complete study: Per sample, TRB sequencing gave a median depth of roughly 52,000 reads and a median of 2,350 distinct TRB clonotypes. TRB and IGH repertoires from peripheral blood were sequenced in autoimmune cytopenia patients at active disease and during treatment follow-up, with healthy, CLL and autoimmune hepatitis controls included alongside. The goal of the study was to find out whether patients with autoimmune cytopenia have a disease-specific immune repertoire signature that could be used as a blood-based biomarker.

To amplify TRB rearrangements, a touch-down multiplex PCR protocol was run with the TRB-A and TRB-B primer pools combined in a single tube. Illumina adapters and sample indices were added to the amplicons through two consecutive PCR reactions using Phusion HS II polymerase. The amplicons were purified from gel with the NucleoSpin Gel and PCR Clean-up kit, after which the amplicons were quantified by Qubit and checked for quality on an Agilent 2100 Bioanalyzer. Sequencing of the libraries was done on an Illumina MiSeq with 600-cycle, single-indexed, paired-end runs. The published analysis was carried out like this. MiXCR version 2.1.12 with the default MiXCR reference library was used to align and assemble TRB reads. A clone was defined by each unique CDR3 nucleotide sequence, and the analysis included only productive sequences with two or more reads. To assess repertoire diversity, an R script computed alpha-parameterized diversity profiles (alpha 0 to 5), which included the Shannon (alpha 1) and Simpson (alpha 2) indices. Combinatorial TRB VJ usage was calculated with the tcR package and was compared between cohorts by principal component analysis performed with ade4. GLIPH was used to cluster TCRbeta CDR3s in pairs of cohorts matched for age and read depth, and a Wilcoxon test was used to compare cluster frequencies. Each entry corresponds to one CDR3 protein sequence from reads that TCRdb reprocessed, and DNA is not given. None of the V and J calls come from the authors' own analysis; TCRdb made them. This sample's table lists about 4,900 distinct CDR3 sequences. The ten largest clones take up around 19% of the sample.

Reading the germline V gene gives CDR1 MDHEN and CDR2 SYDVKM. The CDR3 starts with the cysteine, ends with the phenylalanine, and has 16 residues. No DNA is listed. The paper's findings and limits, for the study overall: The T cell clusters were only ever defined in silico, so experimental validation of their functional role was still needed. GLIPH suggested that primary autoimmune cytopenia patients lacked physiological T cell clusters: roughly 50 clusters were exclusive to healthy donors versus about 17 exclusive to patients. The cluster-lack signature was not observed for secondary cytopenia versus CLL, as the signature was apparently masked by the dominant lymphoma-associated repertoire. Healthy donors had almost three times as many exclusive TRB clusters as active autoimmune hepatitis patients, a finding consistent with an autoimmunity-wide signature. TRB repertoire shifts, with less even repertoires observed in secondary cytopenia and CLL, were mostly attributed to lymphoma bias rather than autoimmunity.

Per sample, approximately 0.25 ug of peripheral blood genomic DNA, 30,000 to 40,000 genome equivalents, was used for TRB amplification. Specimen: peripheral blood. The source is a human donor with an autoimmune cytopenia or autoimmune hepatitis (not recorded which). This chain is built from TRBV28 and TRBJ2-4; TCRdb picks TRBD2, but there is no DNA to check that call. The CDR3 loop reads CASRTTSGGAKNIQYF. The full variable domain, completed from the reference TRBV28 and TRBJ2-4 proteins outside the CDR3, reads DVKVTQSSRYLVKRTGEKVFLECVQDMDHENMFWYRQDPGLGLRLIYFSYDVKMKEKGDIPEGYSVSREKKERFSLILESASTNQTSMYLCASRTTSGGAKNIQYFGAGTRLSVL.